These 29 T cell receptor beta chains came from one sample sequenced in a study of OX40 agonist ivuxolimab in advanced cancers. Produced via immunoSEQ multiplex PCR; TCRdb's table is partial and in-frame only. The sample includes about 13,000 clones, approximately 61% of them seen just once. Here the sequenced sample was CD4+ or CD8+ T cells sorted from blood, taken in a trial of the OX40 agonist ivuxolimab. All receptors come from an adult with an advanced solid tumor such as melanoma, head and neck, liver or kidney cancer.

The genes are TRBV28 and TRBJ1-1, with a possible D match to TRBD1 (5 bases). CDR3 length equals 13 residues. CDR1 is MDHEN, CDR2 SYDVKM, per germline. The V end lost 2 bases, the J end lost 3 bases, and 7 bases lay between the germline ends. For the CDR3, the DNA is TGTGCCAGCAGTTTAGGGGCGGACACTGAAGCTTTCTTT. Translation gives CASSLGADTEAFF.

The DNA for the CDR3 is TGTGCCAGCAGCTTAGCGGACGGTCCTTCTGAGCAGTTCTTC. Translation gives CASSLADGPSEQFF. The V call is TRBV7-9, the J call TRBJ2-1; D gene unclear. Germline CDR1 SEHNR, CDR2 FQNEAQ (reference sequence). V lost 0 bases and J 9 bases, leaving 12 bases between the germline ends. CDR3 length: 14 amino acids.

The chain combines TRBV5-5 with TRBJ2-3, with a weak D call TRBD1 (5 bases). V lost 5 bases to trimming and J lost 0 bases, with 13 bases between them. The CDR3 totals 15 residues. CDR1 is SGHKS, CDR2 YYEKEE, per germline (reference sequence). The CDR3 region is CASSIQGYSTDTQYF. As DNA, the CDR3 is TGTGCCAGCAGTATCCAGGGATACAGCACAGATACGCAGTATTTT.

The rearrangement uses TRBV28 and TRBJ2-1; 8 bases are shared with TRBD1. Trimming cost V 6 bases and J 8 bases; bases outside gene matches: 18. CDR3 size: 17 residues. Germline V lookup: CDR1 MDHEN, CDR2 SYDVKM. The CDR3 here is CASSTTGALEGFDEQFF. DNA of the CDR3: TGTGCCAGCAGCACGACAGGGGCTCTGGAGGGTTTCGATGAGCAGTTCTTC.

The V call is TRBV6-4, the J call TRBJ1-5; D ambiguous. Germline lookup yields CDR1 MRHNA and CDR2 SNTAGT. This CDR3 region has 16 residues. V lost 1 base and J 0 bases, leaving 10 bases between the germline ends. CDR3 bases: TGTGCCAGCAGTGACTACGAGGTAGGTAGCAATCAGCCCCAGCATTTT. This translates into CASSDYEVGSNQPQHF.

The rearrangement links TRBV7-9 to TRBJ1-1; the D gene is possibly TRBD1 (5 bases). V was shortened by 5 bases and J by 1 base, with 11 bases between the two germline ends. The CDR3 extends over 14 amino acids. Germline values: CDR1 SEHNR, CDR2 FQNEAQ (reference sequence). The CDR3 nucleotides read TGTGCCAGCAGCCTGGGGACGGGGAACACTGAAGCTTTCTTT. As protein: CASSLGTGNTEAFF.

This clone has only a few counts. V usage is TRBV5-8 and J usage is TRBJ2-5; 15 nucleotides line up with TRBD2. The germline gives CDR1 SGHTS, CDR2 YDEGEE. This CDR3 contains 15 residues. J lost 5 bases, V lost 3 bases, and 2 bases had no gene match. CDR3 DNA: TGTGCCAGCAGCTATGGACTAGCGGGAGGGGAGACCCAGTACTTC. Its translation: CASSYGLAGGETQYF.

The J gene is TRBJ2-2, the V gene TRBV19; D not resolved. CDR3 length equals 13 residues. V dropped 4 bases and J dropped 5 bases, with 8 bases sitting between them. Germline CDR1 reads LNHDA; CDR2 reads SQIVND (reference sequence). The CDR3 region is CASSNTETGELFF. CDR3 DNA sequence: TGTGCCAGTAGTAATACTGAGACCGGGGAGCTGTTTTTT.

The rearrangement links TRBV6-5 to TRBJ1-5; the D is unclear. Trimming cost V 6 bases and J 3 bases, with 15 bases left between them. The germline V gene has CDR1 MNHEY and CDR2 SVGAGI. The CDR3 is 15 amino acids. CDR3 in DNA: TGTGCCAGCAGAACCCTCCTGGGGAACAATCAGCCCCAGCATTTT. Protein product: CASRTLLGNNQPQHF.

This clone came up a few times. The V call is TRBV29-1, the J call TRBJ2-1; D gene ambiguous. There are 13 residues in the CDR3. The V and J ends lost 8 bases and 1 base respectively, with 12 bases between them. The germline CDR1 and CDR2 sequences are SQVTM and ANQGSEA. CDR3 region: CSPRLGSYNEQFF. The CDR3 DNA sequence: TGCAGCCCAAGGTTGGGGTCCTACAATGAGCAGTTCTTC.

The chain employs TRBV7-9 and TRBJ2-1; 10 bases line up with TRBD2. The V segment lost 2 bases and the J segment 5 bases; nucleotides outside the gene matches: 3. This CDR3 region has 15 residues. The germline gives CDR1 SEHNR, CDR2 FQNEAQ (reference sequence). CDR3 in amino acids: CASSLSLAGDNEQFF. CDR3 nucleotides: TGTGCCAGCAGCTTAAGTCTAGCGGGAGACAATGAGCAGTTCTTC.

This clone was recorded many times. This specimen includes other DNA sequences encoding the same CDR3. The chain recombines TRBV14 with TRBJ2-1; D tentatively reads TRBD1 or TRBD2 (5 bases each). Germline CDR1 is SGHDN and CDR2 is FVKESK. The CDR3 is made up of 12 amino acids. The ends were cut back, 1 base at V and 7 bases at J, with 5 bases in the middle. CDR3 loop: CASSQGGNEQFF. In DNA form, the CDR3 reads TGTGCCAGCAGCCAAGGGGGGAATGAGCAGTTCTTC.

A few counts support this clone. V usage is TRBV27 and J usage is TRBJ2-5; 10 positions agree with TRBD2. CDR3 length equals 18 residues. In germline, CDR1 is MNHEY, CDR2 SMNVEV (reference sequence). Germline trimming cut 6 bases from V and 1 base from J; bases unmatched to any gene: 14. CDR3 DNA sequence: TGTGCCAGCAGCAAAAACCGGCTAGCGGGGGAGCTCCAAGAGACCCAGTACTTC. As protein: CASSKNRLAGELQETQYF.

This clone occurred a few times. The V call is TRBV30, the J call TRBJ2-6; D could derive from TRBD1 or TRBD2 (6 bases each). Germline V gene sequence: CDR1 GTSNPN, CDR2 SVGIG (reference sequence). CDR3 length equals 15 residues. V was clipped by 2 bases and J by 4 bases, with 12 bases between them. The CDR3 bases are TGTGCCTGGAGTCCGGGGGCGTCAGGGGCCAACGTCCTGACTTTC. Residues: CAWSPGASGANVLTF.

This chain uses TRBV2 with TRBJ1-3; TRBD1 matches at 7 bases. Germline V gives CDR1 SNHLY, CDR2 FYNNEI. With V trimmed by 4 bases and J by 7 bases, 10 bases remained unmatched. The CDR3 is 15 residues long. The CDR3 bases are TGTGCCAGCAGTGCCCCCGGGACAGTCTGGAACACCATATATTTT. Translating it yields CASSAPGTVWNTIYF.

The J gene is TRBJ2-3, the V gene TRBV15; D is ambiguous. The V gene's germline CDR1 is LNHNV and CDR2 YYDKDF (reference sequence). The CDR3 is 14 amino acids. V shed 1 base and J shed 0 bases, with 5 bases lying between them. The CDR3 nucleotides read TGTGCCACCAGCAGAGTGGTGAGCACAGATACGCAGTATTTT. Translation: CATSRVVSTDTQYF. The full variable domain, completed using reference TRBV15 and TRBJ2-3, is DAMVIQNPRYQVTQFGKPVTLSCSQTLNHNVMYWYQQKSSQAPKLLFHYYDKDFNNEADTPDNFQSRRPNTSFCFLDIRSPGLGDTAMYLCATSRVVSTDTQYFGPGTRLTVL.

The chain is built from TRBV29-1 and TRBJ2-1; TRBD1 might be the D (6 bases). Trimming shortened V by 0 bases and J by 2 bases, and 11 bases separated the two germline ends. The CDR3 loop spans 15 amino acids. CDR1 is SQVTM and CDR2 is ANQGSEA in the germline V gene. The CDR3 sequence: CSVEDARTAYNEQFF. The CDR3 DNA is TGCAGCGTTGAAGATGCCCGGACAGCCTACAATGAGCAGTTCTTC.

This chain links TRBV27 with TRBJ2-7; D is unresolved. Deletions cut 0 bases from V and 3 bases from J, with 15 bases between. This CDR3 has 16 amino acids. Germline-derived CDR1 and CDR2 are MNHEY and SMNVEV (reference sequence). CDR3 amino acids: CASSLSHPWSRYEQYF. The CDR3 DNA reads TGTGCCAGCAGTTTATCCCATCCATGGAGTCGCTACGAGCAGTACTTC.

The rearrangement links TRBV6-5 to TRBJ1-3; the D gene is possibly TRBD1 (5 bases). The germline CDR1 and CDR2 sequences are MNHEY and SVGAGI. The CDR3 length is 14 residues. V gave up 6 bases and J gave up 2 bases, with 11 bases separating them. The CDR3 region is CASRPRGPGNTIYF. CDR3 nucleotide sequence: TGTGCCAGCAGACCTCGGGGACCTGGAAACACCATATATTTT.

This clone was counted between two and nine times. This rearrangement joins TRBV6-1 to TRBJ1-5; D gene ambiguous. This CDR3 region has 13 residues. From germline, CDR1 is MNHNS and CDR2 SASEGT. V lost 2 bases, J lost 5 bases, and 7 bases lay in between. The CDR3 nucleotides are TGTGCCAGCAGTGAACAGAGCCATCAGCCCCAGCATTTT. It translates to CASSEQSHQPQHF.

This clone has just one count. The gene calls are TRBV7-8 and TRBJ2-7; TRBD2 might be the D (6 bases). This CDR3 has 13 amino acids. Trimming pared 4 bases from V and 2 bases from J, leaving 9 bases between. The V gene's germline CDR1 is SGHVS and CDR2 FQNEAQ. CDR3 coding DNA: TGTGCCAGCAGCTCGGAGGGGACCTACGAGCAGTACTTC. Encoded protein: CASSSEGTYEQYF. The variable domain in full, completed from reference TRBV7-8 and TRBJ2-7, reads GAGVSQSPRYKVAKRGQDVALRCDPISGHVSLFWYQQALGQGPEFLTYFQNEAQLDKSGLPSDRFFAERPEGSVSTLKIQRTQQEDSAVYLCASSSEGTYEQYFGPGTRLTVT.

Turning to this clone: The identical CDR3 is also encoded by other nucleotide sequences in the sample. The chain has TRBV19 and TRBJ1-1; D is unclear. The CDR3 has 13 amino acids. V was shortened by 1 base and J by 1 base, with 4 bases between the two germline ends. Germline values: CDR1 LNHDA, CDR2 SQIVND (reference sequence). The CDR3 reads CASSIGRNTEAFF. DNA of the CDR3: TGTGCCAGTAGTATAGGGAGGAACACTGAAGCTTTCTTT.

This clone was seen more than once but under ten times. J is TRBJ1-5 and V is TRBV10-1, with no clear D. Trimming stripped 0 bases from V and 7 bases from J, with 7 bases between. Per germline, CDR1 WNHNN and CDR2 SYGVQD (reference sequence). CDR3 length equals 13 residues. DNA for the CDR3: TGCGCCAGCAGTGAGTCGTTCTCCCAGCCCCAGCATTTT. This sequence encodes CASSESFSQPQHF.

This clone turned up a few times. The sample contains more than one DNA sequence encoding this CDR3. The chain couples TRBV30 to TRBJ2-1, with 7 bases matching TRBD1. CDR3 length: 14 residues. Germline V gives CDR1 GTSNPN, CDR2 SVGIG (reference sequence). With V trimmed by 5 bases and J by 3 bases, 7 bases remained unmatched. In DNA, the CDR3 is TGTGCCTGGGCAGGGGGTACCTTCTACAATGAGCAGTTCTTC. Translated: CAWAGGTFYNEQFF.

This clone has only a few counts. This chain joins TRBV27 and TRBJ1-5, with D maybe TRBD1 (6 bases). Germline values: CDR1 MNHEY, CDR2 SMNVEV (reference sequence). The V end was cut by 5 bases, the J end by 0 bases, with 11 bases between. The CDR3 consists of 15 residues. CDR3 DNA: TGTGCCAGCAGTGCGGACAGAATTAGCAATCAGCCCCAGCATTTT. Amino acid sequence: CASSADRISNQPQHF.

This clone has more than one count but fewer than ten. V usage is TRBV11-2 and J usage is TRBJ2-5, with 8 bases matching TRBD1. Germline assignment: CDR1 SGHAT and CDR2 FQNNGV. V gave up 5 bases and J gave up 1 base; unmatched junction bases: 9. The CDR3 loop spans 16 amino acids. The CDR3 DNA sequence: TGTGCCAGCAGCGGGTGGGGACAGGAACCCCAAGAGACCCAGTACTTC. Translated: CASSGWGQEPQETQYF. Complete variable domain (other parts from reference TRBV11-2 and TRBJ2-5): EAGVAQSPRYKIIEKRQSVAFWCNPISGHATLYWYQQILGQGPKLLIQFQNNGVVDDSQLPKDRFSAERLKGVDSTLKIQPAKLEDSAVYLCASSGWGQEPQETQYFGPGTRLLVL.

The rearrangement joins TRBV28 to TRBJ1-6; the match to TRBD1 covers 11 bases. Germline loops: CDR1 MDHEN, CDR2 SYDVKM. CDR3 length equals 15 residues. Trimming at V came to 5 bases and at J to 7 bases, leaving 4 bases not matched to a gene. This chain's CDR3 is CASSRDRGRNSPLHF. CDR3 DNA: TGTGCCAGCAGTCGGGACAGGGGGAGAAATTCACCCCTCCACTTT. Drawing the rest from reference TRBV28 and TRBJ1-6, the complete variable domain is DVKVTQSSRYLVKRTGEKVFLECVQDMDHENMFWYRQDPGLGLRLIYFSYDVKMKEKGDIPEGYSVSREKKERFSLILESASTNQTSMYLCASSRDRGRNSPLHFGNGTRLTVT.

The V gene is TRBV6-1, the J gene TRBJ2-7; D unclear. Trimming took 4 bases from V and 5 from J, leaving 12 bases between them. The germline CDR1 and CDR2 sequences are MNHNS and SASEGT. There are 13 residues in the CDR3. CDR3 DNA: TGTGCCAGCAGTGTAGGGAATCTCAACGAGCAGTACTTC. Translating it yields CASSVGNLNEQYF.

The chain links TRBV28 to TRBJ2-7; 11 bases are a match to TRBD2. Trimming cost V 4 bases and J 6 bases; bases outside gene matches: 8. Germline lookup yields CDR1 MDHEN and CDR2 SYDVKM. The CDR3 runs 15 residues. The CDR3: CASSSGTSGVFEQYF. As DNA, the CDR3 is TGTGCCAGCAGTTCCGGGACTAGCGGCGTCTTCGAGCAGTACTTC. Supplemented by reference TRBV28 and TRBJ2-7, the full variable domain reads DVKVTQSSRYLVKRTGEKVFLECVQDMDHENMFWYRQDPGLGLRLIYFSYDVKMKEKGDIPEGYSVSREKKERFSLILESASTNQTSMYLCASSSGTSGVFEQYFGPGTRLTVT.